One and the same sample provided the 21 T cell receptor beta chains below, sequenced in a study of blood T cell repertoires in COVID-19. Here immunoSEQ multiplex PCR was the method, and the copy in TCRdb shows in-frame clones only, minus some. The sample lists around 100,000 clones, 85% to 90% occurring once. The sample consisted of peripheral blood. The receptors stem from an elderly woman with acute or convalescent COVID-19.

The chain links TRBV30 to TRBJ2-2, with 9 bases identical to TRBD1. Trimming at V came to 3 bases and at J to 3 bases, leaving 23 bases not matched to a gene. Germline CDR1 is GTSNPN and CDR2 is SVGIG (reference sequence). CDR3 length equals 21 residues. Here the CDR3 reads CAWRPRPTPSDRGTYTGELFF. The CDR3 bases are TGTGCCTGGAGACCCCGGCCAACACCCTCCGACAGGGGGACTTACACCGGGGAGCTGTTTTTT.

The rearrangement uses TRBV1 and TRBJ2-3; the tabulated D call, TRBD1, remains unverified against the DNA. TRBV1 is a pseudogene locus. The CDR3 totals 15 residues. CDR3 in DNA: TGCACCAGCAGCCAAGCTCCAGGGGGCACAGATACGCAGTATTTT. It specifies CTSSQAPGGTDTQYF.

This chain joins TRBV7-2 and TRBJ2-7; D gene unclear. Per the germline V gene, CDR1 is SGHTA and CDR2 is FQGNSA. The CDR3 runs to 12 residues. Trimming took off 5 bases at V and 4 bases at J, with 9 bases between the two ends. CDR3 DNA: TGTGCCAGCAGCCCCCTTAAATACGAGCAGTACTTC. Its translation: CASSPLKYEQYF.

This clone came up a few times. V usage is TRBV28 and J usage is TRBJ2-7; 7 nucleotides align to TRBD2. V lost 4 bases to trimming and J lost 0 bases; unmatched junction nucleotides: 3. In germline, CDR1 is MDHEN, CDR2 SYDVKM. This CDR3 comprises 14 residues. The CDR3 reads CASSSGRSSYEQYF. The CDR3 DNA reads TGTGCCAGCAGTTCCGGGAGGAGCTCCTACGAGCAGTACTTC.

This chain joins TRBV19 and TRBJ2-5; 9 bases map to TRBD1. CDR1 is LNHDA and CDR2 is SQIVND in the germline V gene (reference sequence). This CDR3 spans 15 amino acids. V lost 1 base and J lost 2; bases outside the gene matches: 2. The CDR3 coding sequence is TGTGCCAGTAGTATAGGACAGGGGGTGCAAGAGACCCAGTACTTC. It encodes CASSIGQGVQETQYF.

CDR3 in amino acids: CASRAQGQETQYF. As DNA, the CDR3 is TGTGCCAGCAGGGCACAGGGCCAAGAGACCCAGTACTTC. V and J are TRBV5-6 and TRBJ2-5, with D tentatively TRBD1 (6 bases). The germline CDR1 and CDR2 sequences are SGHDT and YYEEEE. CDR3 length equals 13 residues. V was shortened by 5 bases and J by 1 base, with 9 bases between the two germline ends.

This rearrangement joins TRBV5-1 to TRBJ1-2; perhaps TRBD1 as D (5 bases). The CDR3 is made up of 15 amino acids. Germline CDR1 SGHRS, CDR2 YFSETQ. Trimming removed 0 bases at V and 6 bases at J, with 15 bases between. In DNA, the CDR3 is TGCGCCAGCAGCTTGGGGTCGGTCAGGGTGCATGGCTACACCTTC. The encoded protein is CASSLGSVRVHGYTF.

The chain employs TRBV4-3 and TRBJ1-6; TRBD1 matches 7 bases. V lost 0 bases to trimming and J lost 10 bases; unmatched junction nucleotides: 12. Germline V gives CDR1 LGHNA, CDR2 YSLEER. The length of the CDR3 is 17 residues. The CDR3 loop is CASSQDLSQGVSSPLHF. CDR3 DNA: TGCGCCAGCAGCCAAGATCTGAGCCAGGGGGTAAGCTCACCCCTCCACTTT.

This clone was seen only a few times. V and J are TRBV19 and TRBJ1-1; D is ambiguous. Germline values: CDR1 LNHDA, CDR2 SQIVND (reference sequence). The CDR3 runs to 13 residues. The V end was cut by 1 base, the J end by 0 bases, with 3 bases between. The chain's CDR3 is CASSIAVNTEAFF. The CDR3 DNA reads TGTGCCAGTAGTATAGCAGTGAACACTGAAGCTTTCTTT.

The chain joins TRBV6-5 to TRBJ1-1, with D possibly matching TRBD1 (5 bases). Per the germline V gene, CDR1 is MNHEY and CDR2 is SVGAGI. This CDR3 comprises 13 residues. V was pared by 5 bases and J by 5 bases, with 12 bases between. DNA for the CDR3: TGTGCCAGCAGTCAGGGAATCGAGACTGAAGCTTTCTTT. It specifies CASSQGIETEAFF.

This clone has more than one count but fewer than ten. The V gene is TRBV4-1, the J gene TRBJ1-2, with 7 nucleotides matching TRBD1. Germline trimming cut 1 base from V and 7 bases from J; bases unmatched to any gene: 9. The CDR3 runs to 15 residues. Germline CDR1 and CDR2: MGHRA and YSYEKL. CDR3 nucleotide sequence: TGCGCCAGCAGCCAAGTCTGGGACAGTACCCTTGGCTACACCTTC. Its translation is CASSQVWDSTLGYTF.

V is TRBV28 and J is TRBJ1-4; no clear D gene. Germline CDR1 MDHEN, CDR2 SYDVKM. V was shortened by 7 bases and J by 8 bases, with 11 bases between the two germline ends. The CDR3 has 12 amino acids. CDR3 loop: CASTGLREKLFF. In DNA, the CDR3 is TGTGCCAGCACGGGGTTAAGGGAAAAACTGTTTTTT.

The genes are TRBV5-1 and TRBJ2-5; TRBD2 matches at 7 bases. The CDR3 extends over 12 amino acids. The germline CDR1 and CDR2 sequences are SGHRS and YFSETQ. Trimming took 4 bases from V and 9 from J; bases not matched to a gene: 6. The CDR3 DNA reads TGCGCCAGCAGCCGGGCGGGGGAAGCCCAGTACTTC. Amino acid sequence: CASSRAGEAQYF.

The V and J genes are TRBV28 and TRBJ2-4; D gene ambiguous. The V gene lost 5 bases and the J gene lost 0 bases, with 14 bases spanning the gap. The CDR3 is made up of 16 amino acids. The germline CDR1 and CDR2 sequences are MDHEN and SYDVKM. Written as DNA, the CDR3 is TGTGCCAGCAGTCTCGACCTATCAGGAGCCAAAAACATTCAGTACTTC. This codes for CASSLDLSGAKNIQYF.

This chain links TRBV5-1 with TRBJ1-2, with 7 bases lining up with TRBD1. The CDR3 contains 14 residues. The J segment lost 7 bases and the V segment lost 4 bases, leaving 10 bases of the junction unmatched. Per germline, CDR1 SGHRS and CDR2 YFSETQ. Here the CDR3 DNA reads TGCGCCAGCAGCCCCCTTGAGGGGGCAGGTGGCTACACCTTC. Its protein product is CASSPLEGAGGYTF.

Points on this clone: This sample includes further DNA sequences coding for the same CDR3. V is TRBV28 and J is TRBJ2-7; a possible D gene is TRBD1 (6 bases). V lost 5 bases and J lost 2, with 10 bases in between. Germline V gene data show CDR1 as MDHEN and CDR2 as SYDVKM. This CDR3 has 13 residues. CDR3 region: CASSLTGPYEQYF. For the CDR3, the DNA is TGTGCCAGCAGTCTGACAGGTCCCTACGAGCAGTACTTC.

The rearrangement uses TRBV15 and TRBJ2-7; 7 bases align to TRBD2. Germline-derived CDR1 and CDR2 are LNHNV and YYDKDF (reference sequence). The CDR3 is made up of 12 amino acids. Trimming removed 0 bases from V and 8 bases from J; junction bases left unmatched: 1. CDR3 nucleotides: TGTGCCACCAGCAGAGAGACTAGCAAGCAGTACTTC. It translates to CATSRETSKQYF.

V gene TRBV11-3 combines with J gene TRBJ2-2; possibly TRBD2 for D (6 bases). This CDR3 region has 16 residues. Trimming cost V 5 bases and J 3 bases, with 16 bases left between them. CDR1 is SGHNT and CDR2 is YENEEA in the germline V gene. The DNA for the CDR3 is TGTGCCAGCAGCACAGATCGGGGGACCTACACCGGGGAGCTGTTTTTT. Amino acid sequence: CASSTDRGTYTGELFF.

The chain couples TRBV7-9 to TRBJ1-2, with D possibly being TRBD1 (6 bases). The CDR3 spans 14 residues. Germline V gives CDR1 SEHNR, CDR2 FQNEAQ (reference sequence). The V end lost 4 bases, the J end lost 1 base, and 10 bases lay between the germline ends. CDR3 region: CASSSGTSNYGYTF. In DNA, the CDR3 is TGTGCCAGCAGCTCCGGGACAAGTAACTATGGCTACACCTTC.

The chain uses TRBV19 and TRBJ1-3; 8 bases are a match to TRBD1. Germline CDR1 and CDR2: LNHDA and SQIVND (reference sequence). V was pared by 6 bases and J by 5 bases, with 6 bases of the junction left unmatched. This CDR3 has 14 amino acids. The CDR3: CASRAGGGRNTIYF. Here the CDR3 DNA reads TGTGCCAGTAGGGCAGGGGGCGGAAGAAACACCATATATTTT.

V usage is TRBV27 and J usage is TRBJ1-1; 7 bases line up with TRBD1. The V gene's germline CDR1 is MNHEY and CDR2 SMNVEV (reference sequence). This CDR3 spans 15 amino acids. Trimming at V came to 5 bases and at J to 5 bases, leaving 11 bases not matched to a gene. The DNA of the CDR3 is TGTGCCAGCAGTCCGCTCCAGGGGGTAGGAACTGAAGCTTTCTTT. Its translation: CASSPLQGVGTEAFF.